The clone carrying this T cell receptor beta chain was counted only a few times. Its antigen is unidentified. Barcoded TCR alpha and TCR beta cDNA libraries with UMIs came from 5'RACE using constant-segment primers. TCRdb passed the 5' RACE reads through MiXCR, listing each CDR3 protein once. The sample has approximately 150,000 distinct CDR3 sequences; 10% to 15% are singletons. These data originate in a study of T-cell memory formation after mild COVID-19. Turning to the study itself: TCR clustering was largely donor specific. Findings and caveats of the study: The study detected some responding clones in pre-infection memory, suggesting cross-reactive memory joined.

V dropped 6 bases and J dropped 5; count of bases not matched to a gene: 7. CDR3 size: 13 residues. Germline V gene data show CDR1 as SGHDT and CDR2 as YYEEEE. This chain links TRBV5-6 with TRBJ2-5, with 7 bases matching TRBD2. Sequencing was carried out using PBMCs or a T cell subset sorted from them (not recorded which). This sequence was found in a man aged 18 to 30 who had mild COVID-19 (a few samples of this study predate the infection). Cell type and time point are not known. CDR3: CASTRLAQETQYF. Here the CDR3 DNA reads TGTGCCAGCACCCGACTAGCTCAGGAGACCCAGTACTTC. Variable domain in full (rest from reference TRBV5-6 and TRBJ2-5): DAGVTQSPTHLIKTRGQQVTLRCSPKSGHDTVSWYQQALGQGPQFIFQYYEEEERQRGNFPDRFSGHQFPNYSSELNVNALLLGDSALYLCASTRLAQETQYFGPGTRLLVL.